These 7 T cell receptor beta chains were all obtained from the same sample, sequenced in a study of blood T cells in healthy people across ages. The second PCR ran roughly 6 to 12 cycles with a sample-barcoded 5' primer and J-beta primers. TCRdb reprocessed the 5' RACE reads via MiXCR and lists one record per CDR3 protein. Among about 1,400,000 distinct CDR3 sequences listed, approximately 38% were seen once. Sequencing input: blood. Receptors originate from a woman under 30 in good health.

This clonotype has just a few counts. The chain is built from TRBV3-1 and TRBJ2-2; no clear D gene. Germline V gene sequence: CDR1 LGHDT, CDR2 YNNKEL (reference sequence). The V end was cut by 3 bases, the J end by 1 base, with 6 bases between. This CDR3 spans 14 amino acids. The CDR3 nucleotides are TGTGCCAGCAGCCAGTTAGGGAACACCGGGGAGCTGTTTTTT. Its translation: CASSQLGNTGELFF.

This clonotype turned up a few times. The chain has TRBV20-1 and TRBJ2-5; D ambiguous. Germline lookup yields CDR1 DFQATT and CDR2 SNEGSKA (reference sequence). This CDR3 region has 15 residues. V lost 5 bases and J lost 3, with 19 bases in between. CDR3 loop: CSAPTLFFGKETQYF. CDR3 DNA sequence: TGCAGTGCTCCCACCCTTTTTTTCGGAAAAGAGACCCAGTACTTC.

This clonotype was counted between two and nine times. The chain has TRBV21-1 and TRBJ1-2; the table names TRBD1, a call not compared with the DNA. TRBV21-1 is reported as a pseudogene. The CDR3 has 15 residues. CDR3: CASRTQGGAVSGYTF. DNA for the CDR3: TGTGCCAGCAGGACACAGGGGGGAGCGGTGTCGGGCTACACCTTC.

This chain links TRBV10-3 with TRBJ2-7; D gene ambiguous. From germline, CDR1 is ENHRY and CDR2 SYGVKD. The CDR3 loop spans 14 amino acids. V lost 10 bases and J lost 1, with 17 bases in between. For the CDR3, the DNA is TGTGCCAGCGGATTCACTACCCGATCCTACGAGCAGTACTTC. It translates to CASGFTTRSYEQYF.

The rearrangement joins TRBV5-1 to TRBJ2-3; a possible D gene is TRBD2 (6 bases). The CDR3 consists of 15 residues. With 0 bases removed from V and 3 bases from J, the gap between germline ends came to 11 bases. Germline-derived CDR1 and CDR2 are SGHRS and YFSETQ. The CDR3 sequence: CASSLDGRQTDTQYF. The CDR3 bases are TGCGCCAGCAGCTTGGATGGGAGGCAAACAGATACGCAGTATTTT.

Comments on this clonotype: Mismatch with germline at one junction end may stem from a read error. This chain uses TRBV6-5 with TRBJ1-1, with TRBD1 matching 11 bases. In germline, CDR1 is MNHEY, CDR2 SVGAGI. This CDR3 comprises 15 residues. CDR3 DNA: TGTGCCAGCACTTACGGGACAGGGGGTGGGTACGAAGCTTTCTTT. It specifies CASTYGTGGGYEAFF.

This clonotype was observed once. The chain carries TRBV7-9 and TRBJ2-1, with D hard to call. Deletions cut 8 bases from V and 8 bases from J, with 7 bases between. This CDR3 region has 10 residues. CDR1 is SEHNR, CDR2 FQNEAQ, per germline (reference sequence). The CDR3 is CASGPYEQFF. For the CDR3, the DNA is TGTGCCAGCGGACCGTATGAGCAGTTCTTC.